The 14 T cell receptor beta chains in this list originate from one sample, sequenced in a study of T cell responses to AZD1222 COVID-19 vaccine. Sequencing used immunoSEQ multiplex PCR; TCRdb keeps in-frame clones, though not all of them. Of under 200,000 clones listed, about nine tenths are singletons. Sequencing was performed on peripheral blood, taken on day 0 of AZD1222 vaccination. Receptor source: an adult in good health.

The sample holds one count of this clone. The V gene is TRBV18, the J gene TRBJ2-5; TRBD1 matches 8 bases. CDR1 is KGHSH, CDR2 LQKENI, per germline. This CDR3 region has 13 residues. The V and J ends lost 5 bases and 5 bases, in that order; junction bases with no gene match: 4. This CDR3 reads CASSFNRGETQYF. The CDR3 coding sequence is TGTGCCAGCTCATTTAACAGGGGGGAGACCCAGTACTTC.

The chain recombines TRBV12-5 with TRBJ1-2; D gene ambiguous. CDR1 is LGHNT, CDR2 FRNRAP, per germline. V shed 3 bases and J shed 3 bases, with 8 bases lying between them. CDR3 length equals 13 residues. In DNA, the CDR3 is TGTGCTAGTGGTTTTTCCTGGGACTATGGCTACACCTTC. Translating it yields CASGFSWDYGYTF.

The CDR3 region has the DNA TGTGCCAGCATCAGAATCCAGGAGAGCAATCAGCCCCAGCATTTT. Protein product: CASIRIQESNQPQHF. The V call is TRBV6-6, the J call TRBJ1-5; D gene ambiguous. Trimming removed 7 bases at V and 1 base at J, with 14 bases between. CDR1 MNHNY and CDR2 SVGAGI come from the germline V gene (reference sequence). CDR3 length equals 15 residues.

V usage is TRBV4-1 and J usage is TRBJ1-2; D is uncertain. Trimming cost V 1 base and J 3 bases, with 12 bases left between them. Germline loops: CDR1 MGHRA, CDR2 YSYEKL. This CDR3 comprises 15 residues. The CDR3 sequence: CASSQVLNGHYGYTF. CDR3 sequence (DNA): TGCGCCAGCAGCCAAGTTCTCAACGGCCACTATGGCTACACCTTC.

The chain recombines TRBV12-3 or TRBV12-4 with TRBJ1-1; no definite D call. Deletions cut 3 bases from V and 6 bases from J, with 5 bases between. The CDR3 extends over 11 amino acids. This CDR3 is CASSFNPEAFF. The CDR3 DNA sequence: TGTGCCAGCAGTTTTAATCCTGAAGCTTTCTTT.

The V call is TRBV5-1, the J call TRBJ2-3; TRBD1 agrees at 10 bases. In germline, CDR1 is SGHRS, CDR2 YFSETQ. With V trimmed by 0 bases and J by 3 bases, 1 base remained unmatched. The CDR3 consists of 15 residues. The CDR3 spells CASSLGQGATDTQYF. CDR3 bases: TGCGCCAGCAGCTTGGGACAGGGGGCGACAGATACGCAGTATTTT.

This chain links TRBV6-1 with TRBJ2-7, with a tentative D call TRBD1 (9 bases). CDR3 length equals 13 residues. V was shortened by 11 bases and J by 7 bases, with 21 bases between the two germline ends. CDR1 MNHNS and CDR2 SASEGT come from the germline V gene. The CDR3 DNA is TGTGCCTCCTCGGGAGGGACAGGGTGGGAGCAGTACTTC. Translated, it gives CASSGGTGWEQYF.

Of note for this clone: At one boundary the junction diverges from the germline segment, which might be a read error. CDR3 loop: CASSLWANNEQFF. Here the CDR3 DNA reads TGTGCTAGCAGCTTATGGGCCAACAATGAGCAGTTCTTC. This chain joins TRBV7-7 and TRBJ2-1, with D uncertain. The length of the CDR3 is 13 residues. CDR1 is SSHAT and CDR2 is FNYEAQ in the germline V gene (reference sequence).

The J gene is TRBJ1-5, the V gene TRBV12-3 or TRBV12-4, with a weak D call TRBD1 (5 bases). The CDR3 consists of 12 residues. In DNA, the CDR3 is TGTGCGGGGGGGTACGGCAATCAGCCCCAGCATTTT. Encoded protein: CAGGYGNQPQHF.

V and J are TRBV5-1 and TRBJ2-1, with D possibly TRBD1 on 5 matching bases. The CDR3 has 17 residues. Trimming cost V 0 bases and J 0 bases, with 13 bases left between them. Germline V gives CDR1 SGHRS, CDR2 YFSETQ. The CDR3 DNA reads as TGCGCCAGCAGCTTGGGGGGCTTCAGAAGCTCCTACAATGAGCAGTTCTTC. Protein: CASSLGGFRSSYNEQFF.

This sequence joins TRBV6-2 or TRBV6-3 and TRBJ2-3, with D tentatively TRBD2 (6 bases). Trimming took 8 bases from V and 9 from J, leaving 27 bases between them. There are 16 residues in the CDR3. Germline CDR1 is MNHEY and CDR2 is SVGEGT. CDR3 sequence (DNA): TGTGCCAGCCGCCCGCTCGGGACTCCATCCCCGGGGACGCAGTATTTT. It is translated as CASRPLGTPSPGTQYF.

The V call is TRBV5-1, the J call TRBJ1-2; 9 positions match TRBD1. The length of the CDR3 is 14 residues. In germline, CDR1 is SGHRS, CDR2 YFSETQ. Trimming took 3 bases from V and 3 from J; bases not matched to a gene: 3. For the CDR3, the DNA is TGCGCCAGCAGCTCGGGACAGGGTGACTATGGCTACACCTTC. Encoded protein: CASSSGQGDYGYTF.

In this sample, this clone turned up once. The chain couples TRBV6-5 to TRBJ1-3; TRBD1 is a possible D gene (5 bases). Between the trimmed V and J ends, which lost 2 bases and 1 base, there was a span of 12 bases. From germline, CDR1 is MNHEY and CDR2 SVGAGI. The CDR3 spans 16 residues. The CDR3 DNA is TGTGCCAGCAGTTACGCGGGGGTTGGGTCTGGAAACACCATATATTTT. Its protein is CASSYAGVGSGNTIYF.

This chain uses TRBV4-3 with TRBJ1-5; 7 nucleotides agree with TRBD1. The CDR3 is 14 amino acids. CDR1 and CDR2 (germline): LGHNA, YSLEER. V trimming: 4 bases; J trimming: 2 bases; junction bases outside the gene matches: 2. The CDR3 region is CASSPQGGNQPQHF. The CDR3 bases are TGCGCCAGCAGCCCGCAGGGGGGCAATCAGCCCCAGCATTTT.